This T cell receptor beta chain was recorded in a study of beta chain features in type 1 diabetes. Overall study results and limits: It was among patients, rather than healthy donors, that naive, central memory and Treg TCRB repertoires appeared more similar. More deletions and fewer insertions at VDJ junctions were found in patients with type 1 diabetes. In every one of the four CD4+ subsets, TCRB CDR3s were moderately but significantly shorter in Type 1 diabetes patients.

Note on this clone: Its antigen is still unknown.

CDR3 size: 13 residues. With 5 bases removed from V and 5 bases from J, the gap between germline ends came to 13 bases. Per germline, CDR1 ENHRY and CDR2 SYGVKD. What was sequenced were expressed TCRB transcripts, since all of the isolated RNA had been reverse transcribed. Method: immunoSEQ multiplex PCR; TCRdb's copy keeps in-frame clones and lacks some. The top ten clones hold around 1.2% of a sample with 140,000 or so clones, around an eighth of them seen once. Only one heparinised blood draw was taken per donor, and its volume averaged approximately 100 mL. The receptor was derived from a young man with type 1 diabetes. The chain carries TRBV10-3 and TRBJ2-7; unclear D gene. Sequences were obtained from central memory CD4+ T cells from blood. The CDR3 is CAISHPAFNEQYF. CDR3 nucleotides: TGTGCCATCAGTCATCCGGCTTTTAACGAGCAGTACTTC.